A single sample gave rise to the 15 T cell receptor beta chains below, sequenced in a study of T-cell reconstitution after alpha-beta-depleted transplantation in children. Unique molecular identifiers were used in preparing the TCRbeta library. TCRdb reprocessed the PCR reads with MiXCR, giving one entry per CDR3 protein. This sample carries more than 250,000 distinct CDR3 sequences, 9.9% of them seen once, and the ten largest clones take around 10%. Material: PBMCs from the stem cell graft donor, obtained from the stem cell graft. These receptors came from a human donor who donated a stem cell graft to a child with SCID.

At least ten counts were recorded for this clonotype. The chain joins TRBV2 to TRBJ1-3; a weak D match, TRBD1 (5 bases). This CDR3 has 16 amino acids. The V gene's germline CDR1 is SNHLY and CDR2 FYNNEI. V shed 5 bases and J shed 3 bases, with 17 bases lying between them. For the CDR3, the DNA is TGTGCCAGCAGTCAGACCGGGACGGGCTATGGAAACACCATATATTTT. Its protein product is CASSQTGTGYGNTIYF.

This clonotype was seen ten or more times. The rearrangement uses TRBV10-3 and TRBJ2-7; 11 nucleotides align to TRBD1. CDR1 and CDR2 (germline): ENHRY, SYGVKD. CDR3 length: 17 amino acids. The trim removed 2 bases at V and 0 bases at J, leaving 6 bases unmatched. CDR3 bases: TGTGCCATCAGTGAGAAGGACAGGGGGCCTAGCTCCTACGAGCAGTACTTC. This encodes CAISEKDRGPSSYEQYF.

A word on this clonotype: This CDR3 fails to terminate in the conserved phenylalanine or tryptophan, so it likely reflects a read error. The chain has TRBV9 and TRBJ2-7; TRBD2 might be the D (6 bases). Trimming removed 0 bases from V and 2 bases from J, with 9 bases in between. The CDR3 spans 14 residues. The germline CDR1 and CDR2 sequences are SGDLS and YYNGEE. The chain's CDR3 is CASSVGGETYEQYL. CDR3 DNA sequence: TGTGCCAGCAGCGTAGGGGGGGAGACCTACGAGCAGTACCTC.

This clonotype was recorded many times. This rearrangement joins TRBV29-1 to TRBJ2-7, with D perhaps matching TRBD1 (5 bases). Trimming removed 6 bases at V and 1 base at J, with 16 bases between. Germline V lookup: CDR1 SQVTM, CDR2 ANQGSEA. The CDR3 runs 14 residues. CDR3 sequence: CSVRVQGSSYEQYF. CDR3 DNA sequence: TGCAGCGTCCGAGTGCAGGGTAGTTCCTACGAGCAGTACTTC.

CDR3 residues: CSAREGLRAEAFF. CDR3 sequence (DNA): TGCAGTGCTAGAGAGGGACTGAGGGCTGAAGCTTTCTTT. The chain recombines TRBV20-1 with TRBJ1-1; TRBD1 might be the D (5 bases). V was shortened by 0 bases and J by 6 bases, with 11 bases between the two germline ends. The CDR3 is made up of 13 amino acids. Germline V lookup: CDR1 DFQATT, CDR2 SNEGSKA (reference sequence).

This clonotype was picked up a small number of times. The chain combines TRBV9 with TRBJ2-3; 11 bases agree with TRBD2. The J segment lost 0 bases and the V segment lost 0 bases, leaving 15 bases of the junction unmatched. The CDR3 spans 21 residues. The germline V gene encodes CDR1 SGDLS and CDR2 YYNGEE. CDR3: CASSVAKGLAGIQGSTDTQYF. CDR3 in DNA: TGTGCCAGCAGCGTAGCGAAAGGACTAGCGGGCATTCAAGGGAGCACAGATACGCAGTATTTT.

CDR3 nucleotides: TGCAGTGTTGACCTAGAGGGGGGGCTCACAGATACGCAGTATTTT. Translating it yields CSVDLEGGLTDTQYF. The rearrangement links TRBV20-1 to TRBJ2-3; D is perhaps TRBD2 (7 bases). The germline V gene encodes CDR1 DFQATT and CDR2 SNEGSKA (reference sequence). CDR3 size: 15 residues. Trimming left V 7 bases short and J 2 bases short, with 19 bases between.

The table lists this clonotype with many counts. This rearrangement joins TRBV4-2 to TRBJ1-1; 9 positions agree with TRBD1. The V gene end was trimmed by 1 base and the J gene end by 3 bases; junction bases not matched to a gene: 6. CDR1 is LGHNA and CDR2 is YNFKEQ in the germline V gene. This CDR3 is 16 amino acids long. The CDR3 protein is CASSQAPGTGYTEAFF. CDR3 sequence (DNA): TGTGCCAGCAGCCAAGCGCCCGGGACAGGGTACACTGAAGCTTTCTTT.

This clonotype was counted at least ten times. V is TRBV12-3 or TRBV12-4 and J is TRBJ2-2; D call uncertain. The V end was cut by 5 bases, the J end by 4 bases, with 8 bases between. This CDR3 has 13 residues. CDR3 residues: CASSEQITGELFF. DNA for the CDR3: TGTGCCAGCAGTGAGCAGATCACCGGGGAGCTGTTTTTT.

This clonotype was seen only a few times. The V call is TRBV9, the J call TRBJ2-5; 8 nucleotides agree with TRBD2. The CDR3 has 16 amino acids. Germline V gene data show CDR1 as SGDLS and CDR2 as YYNGEE. The ends lost 3 bases at V and 5 bases at J; junction bases unmatched: 12. In nucleotides, the CDR3 is TGTGCCAGCAGCGCCCAACCAGGATCGGGGGGGGAGACCCAGTACTTC. This codes for CASSAQPGSGGETQYF.

This clonotype came up many times. The chain carries TRBV4-2 and TRBJ2-3; 12 bases fit TRBD2. The CDR3 loop spans 14 amino acids. The junction had 7 bases not matched to a gene; V was cut back by 9 bases and J by 6 bases. Germline CDR1 is LGHNA and CDR2 is YNFKEQ. In DNA, the CDR3 is TGTGCCAGTGGACTAGCGGGGTCCGGGGATACGCAGTATTTT. This sequence encodes CASGLAGSGDTQYF.

The chain carries TRBV11-2 and TRBJ2-1, with 7 bases identical to TRBD2. Unmatched junction bases numbered 8, after V lost 2 bases and J lost 4 bases. Germline CDR1 reads SGHAT; CDR2 reads FQNNGV. This CDR3 is built from 16 residues. CDR3 residues: CASSLFTAGKYNEQFF. Here the CDR3 DNA reads TGTGCCAGCAGCTTATTTACAGCGGGGAAGTACAATGAGCAGTTCTTC.

This clonotype was observed a handful of times. This sequence joins TRBV6-5 and TRBJ2-1; D perhaps matches TRBD2 (5 bases). Germline V gives CDR1 MNHEY, CDR2 SVGAGI. V gave up 5 bases and J gave up 9 bases, with 8 bases separating them. The CDR3 loop spans 11 amino acids. The CDR3 is CASSHGIEQFF. Here the CDR3 DNA reads TGTGCCAGCAGTCACGGGATTGAGCAGTTCTTC.

This clonotype was counted between two and nine times. CDR3 sequence reads: CSVRTGRYEQYF. The CDR3 DNA follows: TGCAGCGTACGGACAGGGAGATACGAGCAGTACTTC. The chain employs TRBV29-1 and TRBJ2-7, with 8 bases that match TRBD1. This CDR3 comprises 12 residues. Trimming took 6 bases from V and 4 from J; bases not matched to a gene: 5. The germline gives CDR1 SQVTM, CDR2 ANQGSEA.

V and J are TRBV20-1 and TRBJ2-1; weak D call: TRBD1 (6 bases). Germline loops: CDR1 DFQATT, CDR2 SNEGSKA (reference sequence). The V end was cut by 3 bases, the J end by 5 bases, with 17 bases between. This CDR3 spans 15 amino acids. The CDR3 DNA reads as TGCAGTGCTAGGGCAGGGGCAACCTTAAACAATGAGCAGTTCTTC. Translation: CSARAGATLNNEQFF.